The next 18 T cell receptor beta chains were all read from a single sample in a study of T-cell memory formation after mild COVID-19 (dated by TCRdb to the early 2020s). Receptor amplification or capture employed 5' RACE. The data were produced on an Illumina NovaSeq 6000. Through fastp at Q25 and MiXCR, TCRdb rebuilt clones from the public reads, retaining in-frame beta chains. All rows with the same CDR3 protein become a single entry with the most common DNA and genes. The sample table contains a few hundred thousand distinct CDR3 sequences; only one count was recorded for 16% of them. Roughly 21% of the sample rests with the top ten. Source material: PBMCs or a T cell subset sorted from them (not recorded which). The source of these receptors is a man aged 18 to 30 who had mild COVID-19 (a few samples of this study predate the infection). The sample titles of this study are shuffled in the database, so cell type and time point are left out; the donor was told from shared clones.

The chain is built from TRBV15 and TRBJ1-3, with a weak D call TRBD1 (5 bases). Trimming cost V 1 base and J 2 bases, with 6 bases left between them. This CDR3 comprises 14 residues. Germline V gene sequence: CDR1 LNHNV, CDR2 YYDKDF (reference sequence). In nucleotides, the CDR3 is TGTGCCACCAGCAGAGGGGACGCTGGAAACACCATATATTTT. Its protein product is CATSRGDAGNTIYF. The complete variable domain, with remaining parts taken from reference TRBV15 and TRBJ1-3, reads DAMVIQNPRYQVTQFGKPVTLSCSQTLNHNVMYWYQQKSSQAPKLLFHYYDKDFNNEADTPDNFQSRRPNTSFCFLDIRSPGLGDTAMYLCATSRGDAGNTIYFGEGSWLTVV.

This chain uses TRBV25-1 with TRBJ2-7; perhaps D is TRBD1 or TRBD2 (5 bases each). CDR1 is MGHDK, CDR2 SYGVNS, per germline. Trimming removed 4 bases from V and 6 bases from J, with 22 bases in between. The CDR3 covers 16 residues. For the CDR3, the DNA is TGTGCCAGCAGTGGACTCCCGGGGCAGGGCCGGGTCGAGCAGTACTTC. Its protein is CASSGLPGQGRVEQYF.

This clonotype was counted a few times. This rearrangement joins TRBV7-8 to TRBJ2-7, with no clear D. The CDR3 spans 12 residues. The germline V gene encodes CDR1 SGHVS and CDR2 FQNEAQ. Deletions cut 8 bases from V and 0 bases from J, with 8 bases between. The CDR3 DNA sequence: TGTGCCAGCGGACGATACTCCTACGAGCAGTACTTC. Its translation is CASGRYSYEQYF.

V and J are TRBV11-2 and TRBJ2-7; D is possibly TRBD2 (5 bases). CDR3 length: 14 residues. Trimming took off 1 base at V and 3 bases at J, with 10 bases between the two ends. The germline V gene encodes CDR1 SGHAT and CDR2 FQNNGV. This CDR3 is CASSLAGFHYEQYF. In nucleotides, the CDR3 is TGTGCCAGCAGCTTAGCGGGGTTCCACTACGAGCAGTACTTC.

The chain joins TRBV5-1 to TRBJ2-1, with 8 bases matching TRBD1. Trimming removed 5 bases from V and 5 bases from J; junction bases left unmatched: 9. This CDR3 has 15 residues. Germline V gene sequence: CDR1 SGHRS, CDR2 YFSETQ. The CDR3 DNA reads as TGCGCCAGCAGAACGACCGGGACAGGCAACAATGAGCAGTTCTTC. Encoded protein: CASRTTGTGNNEQFF.

This chain uses TRBV11-1 with TRBJ2-1; D ambiguous. V was pared by 5 bases and J by 0 bases, with 14 bases between. The CDR3 consists of 16 residues. CDR1 and CDR2 (germline): SGHAT, FQDESV (reference sequence). The CDR3 reads CASSPTTASSYNEQFF. CDR3 bases: TGTGCCAGCAGCCCTACTACCGCGAGCTCCTACAATGAGCAGTTCTTC.

The chain's CDR3 is CASSHNRVLVDTDTQYF. The DNA of the CDR3 is TGTGCCAGCAGTCACAACAGGGTCTTGGTCGACACAGATACGCAGTATTTT. J is TRBJ2-3 and V is TRBV7-3; D is possibly TRBD1 (6 bases). Germline V lookup: CDR1 SGHTA, CDR2 FQGTGA. The V end was cut by 6 bases, the J end by 2 bases, with 21 bases between. The CDR3 runs 17 residues.

This clonotype was seen more than once but under ten times. V is TRBV29-1 and J is TRBJ2-5; D may be TRBD1 (6 bases). Germline V CDR1 and CDR2: SQVTM, ANQGSEA. V lost 1 base to trimming and J lost 1 base, with 7 bases between them. The CDR3 covers 13 residues. The CDR3 here is CSVEAGVQETQYF. The CDR3 nucleotides are TGCAGCGTTGAAGCAGGGGTCCAAGAGACCCAGTACTTC.

This clonotype was found a few times. Here the CDR3 reads CAISEDRCSYEQYV. The CDR3 nucleotides are TGTGCCATCAGTGAAGACAGGTGCTCCTACGAGCAGTACGTC. The chain carries TRBV10-3 and TRBJ2-7; possibly TRBD1 for D (6 bases). Trimming stripped 3 bases from V and 0 bases from J, with 9 bases between. CDR1 and CDR2 from the germline V gene are ENHRY and SYGVKD. There are 14 residues in the CDR3.

The rearrangement links TRBV12-3 or TRBV12-4 to TRBJ2-7; 9 nucleotides agree with TRBD1. The CDR3 runs to 15 residues. V shed 7 bases and J 1 base; nucleotides not matched to a gene: 8. The CDR3: CASTSGDRASYEQYF. The CDR3 DNA follows: TGTGCCAGCACCTCGGGGGACAGGGCATCCTACGAGCAGTACTTC.

The CDR3 sequence is CSASRDRGILDTQYF. CDR3 bases: TGCAGTGCTTCCCGGGACAGGGGCATTCTGGATACGCAGTATTTT. The chain combines TRBV20-1 with TRBJ2-3; 10 nucleotides match TRBD1. In germline, CDR1 is DFQATT, CDR2 SNEGSKA (reference sequence). This CDR3 has 15 amino acids. With 5 bases clipped from V and 6 bases from J, the junction kept 11 bases outside the gene matches.

The V and J genes are TRBV5-6 and TRBJ2-3, with D possibly being TRBD1 or TRBD2 (5 bases each). V shed 4 bases and J shed 0 bases, with 12 bases lying between them. This CDR3 is built from 15 residues. Germline-derived CDR1 and CDR2 are SGHDT and YYEEEE. In DNA form, the CDR3 reads TGTGCCAGCAGCCCGGGGCTTCTCAGCACAGATACGCAGTATTTT. Protein: CASSPGLLSTDTQYF.

This clonotype was detected many times. The V gene is TRBV18, the J gene TRBJ2-7; D is undetermined. Trimming removed 5 bases at V and 3 bases at J, with 8 bases between. Germline V gene lookup returns CDR1 KGHSH and CDR2 LQKENI. The CDR3 contains 12 residues. The CDR3 region has the DNA TGTGCCAGCTCAACCTCAGGCTACGAGCAGTACTTC. It translates to CASSTSGYEQYF.

A few counts support this clonotype. The V gene is TRBV6-6, the J gene TRBJ2-7, with TRBD1 identical over 8 bases. The CDR3 has 15 amino acids. Unmatched junction bases numbered 12, after V lost 6 bases and J lost 5 bases. The germline V gene has CDR1 MNHNY and CDR2 SVGAGI (reference sequence). CDR3 loop: CASSRPQGGFHEQYF. CDR3 sequence (DNA): TGTGCCAGCAGCCGCCCACAGGGGGGATTCCACGAGCAGTACTTC.

V gene TRBV5-1 combines with J gene TRBJ1-5, with D tentatively TRBD1 (6 bases). The length of the CDR3 is 15 residues. Germline-derived CDR1 and CDR2 are SGHRS and YFSETQ. V was cut by 0 bases and J by 1 base, with 8 bases left in between. This chain's CDR3 is CASSLAGESNQPQHF. The CDR3 DNA is TGCGCCAGCAGCTTGGCAGGGGAGAGCAATCAGCCCCAGCATTTT.

The chain is built from TRBV5-1 and TRBJ2-5; TRBD1 might be the D (6 bases). This CDR3 comprises 14 residues. Per germline, CDR1 SGHRS and CDR2 YFSETQ. V gave up 4 bases and J gave up 2 bases, with 12 bases separating them. Here the CDR3 reads CASSADRVQETQYF. The CDR3 DNA reads TGCGCCAGCAGCGCGGACAGAGTGCAAGAGACCCAGTACTTC.

The rearrangement joins TRBV5-1 to TRBJ2-1; D may be TRBD1 (5 bases). This CDR3 has 15 residues. Trimming left V 1 base short and J 8 bases short, with 16 bases between. Germline CDR1 is SGHRS and CDR2 is YFSETQ. DNA of the CDR3: TGCGCCAGCAGCTTGTACGGCAGGGTTGAGGATGAGCAGTTCTTC. Translating it yields CASSLYGRVEDEQFF.

As regards this clonotype: A junction boundary mismatches the germline segment, possibly from a read error. The V call is TRBV7-6, the J call TRBJ2-2, with D unresolved. There are 14 residues in the CDR3. Germline V gene sequence: CDR1 SGHVS, CDR2 FNYEAQ. DNA for the CDR3: TGTGCCAGCACCTTAAGGGAGAACACCGGGGAGCTGTTTTTT. This gives the protein CASTLRENTGELFF.